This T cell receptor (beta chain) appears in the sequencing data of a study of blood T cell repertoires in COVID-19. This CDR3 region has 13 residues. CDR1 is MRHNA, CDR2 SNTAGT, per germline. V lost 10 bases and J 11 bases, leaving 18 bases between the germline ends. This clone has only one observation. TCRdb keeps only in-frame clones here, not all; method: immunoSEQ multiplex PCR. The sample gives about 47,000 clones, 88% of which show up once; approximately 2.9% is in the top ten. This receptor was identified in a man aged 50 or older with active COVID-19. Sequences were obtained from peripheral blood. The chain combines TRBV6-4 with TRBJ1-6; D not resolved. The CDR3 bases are TGTGCCACCTCTGAAGGTTCCGCGGCACCCCTCCACTTT. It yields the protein CATSEGSAAPLHF.